This T cell receptor beta chain derives from a study of cytotoxic CD8 clonotypes in ibrutinib-treated CLL. The germline V gene encodes CDR1 SGHVS and CDR2 FQNEAQ. This CDR3 region has 14 residues. Trimming shortened V by 1 base and J by 5 bases, and 11 bases separated the two germline ends. Here immunoSEQ multiplex PCR was the method, and the copy in TCRdb shows in-frame clones only, minus some. This sample yields roughly 300,000 clones, of which 76% are seen a single time; about 5% belongs to the top ten. A remark on this clone: The antigen is undetermined.

Study conclusions and caveats: Progressing and sustained-remission patients had different sampling times.

The chain uses TRBV7-8 and TRBJ2-5; D might be TRBD1 or TRBD2, each matching 6 bases. Sequenced here: PBMCs, sampled at disease progression, from a patient treated with ibrutinib. The TCR comes from a human donor with chronic lymphocytic leukemia. Here the CDR3 DNA reads TGTGCCAGCAGCTTAGATCAGGGGAGGGAGACCCAGTACTTC. Translation gives CASSLDQGRETQYF.